This record concerns one TCR beta chain sequence. Its antigen is still unknown. A read error may produce the germline difference seen at one junction end. The method for making cDNA was 5'RACE, and it used 10-nucleotide random UMIs. MiXCR, applied by TCRdb to the 5' RACE reads, yields one record per CDR3 protein. The data show around 50,000 distinct CDR3 sequences, 16% seen once. These data originate in a study of neurological immune-mediated disorders. Unsorted libraries were derived from 2 million PBMCs stored at -80 C. Study-level findings and limits: Across subjects, expanded clones had no CDR3 amino acid sequences in common, pointing to private repertoires in all groups. Multiple sclerosis patients had less TCR clonal expansion than even healthy controls, unlike HTLV-1-associated myelopathy.

The CDR3 has 12 amino acids. Germline V gives CDR1 PRHDT, CDR2 FYEKMQ (reference sequence). What was sequenced was PBMCs. The V and J genes are TRBV13 and TRBJ2-2; D ambiguous. This sequence was found in a man aged 60 to 69 in good health. CDR3 amino acids: CASSFITGELFF. CDR3 coding DNA: TGTGCCAGTAGCTTCATAACCGGGGAGCTGTTTTTT.